A single sample gave rise to the 8 T cell receptor beta chains below, sequenced in a study of cytomegalovirus exposure and HLA in healthy donors. Primers for the PCR totalled 60 Vbeta and 13 Jbeta. The repertoire was sequenced with immunoSEQ multiplex PCR; TCRdb's copy has only in-frame clones and lacks some. This sample carries 130,000 or so clones, roughly four fifths of them seen once, and the ten largest clones take roughly 3.1%. Source material: PBMCs. All receptors derive from a man aged 30-40 years in good health and CMV-seronegative.

The chain's CDR3 is CASSPTPQETQYF. CDR3 nucleotides: TGTGCCAGCAGTCCGACACCTCAAGAGACCCAGTACTTC. The rearrangement uses TRBV6-5 and TRBJ2-5, with D unclear. Trimming stripped 5 bases from V and 2 bases from J, with 9 bases between. Germline lookup yields CDR1 MNHEY and CDR2 SVGAGI. This CDR3 has 13 residues.

This clone was found once. The V gene is TRBV27, the J gene TRBJ2-7; 9 bases match TRBD2. V was pared by 3 bases and J by 0 bases, with 3 bases of the junction left unmatched. CDR3 size: 15 residues. Germline loops: CDR1 MNHEY, CDR2 SMNVEV (reference sequence). The CDR3 DNA is TGTGCCAGCAGTTTGACTAGCGGCTTCTCCTACGAGCAGTACTTC. The encoded protein is CASSLTSGFSYEQYF.

In DNA form, the CDR3 reads TGTGCCAGCAGCCCAAGGAACAGGGTTGTTTCGGAAGCTTTCTTT. Translating it yields CASSPRNRVVSEAFF. The genes are TRBV11-1 and TRBJ1-1, with a weak D call TRBD1 (6 bases). V dropped 5 bases and J dropped 8 bases, with 21 bases sitting between them. Germline V CDR1 and CDR2: SGHAT, FQDESV (reference sequence). This CDR3 is 15 amino acids long.

The chain is built from TRBV29-1 and TRBJ2-7, with D possibly TRBD2 on 6 matching bases. Trimming cost V 3 bases and J 7 bases, with 13 bases left between them. Germline lookup yields CDR1 SQVTM and CDR2 ANQGSEA. This CDR3 is built from 12 residues. The CDR3 coding sequence is TGCAGCGTTGATCTGGTTCGGGGGGAGCAGTACTTC. It yields the protein CSVDLVRGEQYF.

The J gene is TRBJ1-1, the V gene TRBV5-1; perhaps TRBD1 as D (5 bases). The CDR3 covers 15 residues. Germline assignment: CDR1 SGHRS and CDR2 YFSETQ. V was clipped by 2 bases and J by 6 bases, with 17 bases between them. The CDR3 here is CASSLGGEGRAEAFF. CDR3 nucleotide sequence: TGCGCCAGCAGCTTAGGCGGGGAGGGCAGGGCTGAAGCTTTCTTT.

The chain employs TRBV4-2 and TRBJ2-3; D gene unclear. The CDR3 covers 15 residues. V was clipped by 4 bases and J by 3 bases, with 14 bases between them. The germline V gene has CDR1 LGHNA and CDR2 YNFKEQ. This CDR3 reads CASSPSWIGTDTQYF. As DNA, the CDR3 is TGTGCCAGCAGCCCTTCATGGATCGGGACAGATACGCAGTATTTT.

This clone was counted a single time. The rearrangement joins TRBV29-1 to TRBJ2-7, with 7 bases that match TRBD2. The CDR3 length is 13 residues. Germline loops: CDR1 SQVTM, CDR2 ANQGSEA. V lost 4 bases to trimming and J lost 6 bases; unmatched junction nucleotides: 9. The CDR3 DNA is TGCAGCGTTGTGGGCGGGGGTTCAGGCGAGCAGTACTTC. Its protein is CSVVGGGSGEQYF.

About this clone itself: Its ends do not fully match the called genes, so a read error is possible. The chain links TRBV7-7 to TRBJ2-3; 7 bases align to TRBD1. Germline V CDR1 and CDR2: SSHAT, FNYEAQ (reference sequence). The CDR3 loop spans 13 amino acids. The CDR3 sequence: CASSLSRGDTQYF. The CDR3 nucleotides read TGTGCTAGCAGCCTCAGCAGGGGGGATACGCAGTATTTT. Drawing the rest from reference TRBV7-7 and TRBJ2-3, the complete variable domain is GAGVSQSPRYKVTKRGQDVTLRCDPISSHATLYWYQQALGQGPEFLTYFNYEAQPDKSGLPSDRFSAERPEGSISTLTIQRTEQRDSAMYRCASSLSRGDTQYFGPGTRLTVL.